This is a list of T cell receptor beta chains from one sample in a study of CD8 T cells in Susac syndrome. TCRdb redid the calling of the immunoSEQ multiplex PCR reads with MiXCR, one entry per CDR3 protein. The data show 75,000 or so distinct CDR3 sequences, 90% to 95% seen once. Sample: CD8+ T cells from PBMCs. The receptors come from a human donor with Susac syndrome. CDR3s include the opening cysteine and the closing phenylalanine or tryptophan. The D gene is left open where the match is weak. Only part of the rows carry a size: once, few, many, or a class if the clone is expanded.

J gene: TRBJ1-2; clone size: -; D gene: -; V gene: TRBV9; CDR3 protein: CASSVVGGYGYTF; CDR3 DNA: TGTGCCAGCAGCGTAGTAGGGGGGTATGGCTACACCTTC
J gene: TRBJ2-2; clone size: -; D gene: -; V gene: TRBV7-9; CDR3 protein: CASSLWVGAIDTGELFF; CDR3 DNA: TGTGCCAGCAGTCTTTGGGTGGGCGCGATTGACACCGGGGAGCTGTTTTTT
J gene: TRBJ2-7; clone size: -; D gene: TRBD2; V gene: TRBV15; CDR3 protein: CATRTSATYEQYF; CDR3 DNA: TGTGCCACCCGGACTAGCGCTACCTACGAGCAGTACTTC
J gene: TRBJ1-5; clone size: -; D gene: -; V gene: TRBV7-9; CDR3 protein: CASSLVNDTRNQPQHF; CDR3 DNA: TGTGCCAGCAGCTTAGTAAACGACACCCGCAATCAGCCCCAGCATTTT
J gene: TRBJ1-1; clone size: -; D gene: -; V gene: TRBV9; CDR3 protein: CASSVDGAMNTEAFF; CDR3 DNA: TGTGCCAGCAGCGTAGATGGGGCCATGAACACTGAAGCTTTCTTT
J gene: TRBJ1-1; clone size: -; D gene: -; V gene: TRBV30; CDR3 protein: CAWAGGGAEAFF; CDR3 DNA: TGTGCCTGGGCCGGGGGGGGTGCCGAAGCTTTCTTT
J gene: TRBJ1-1; clone size: -; D gene: -; V gene: TRBV14; CDR3 protein: CASSRLGSMNTEAFF; CDR3 DNA: TGTGCCAGCAGCCGCCTCGGCTCTATGAACACTGAAGCTTTCTTT
J gene: TRBJ2-5; clone size: -; D gene: -; V gene: TRBV7-9; CDR3 protein: CASSLGGYQETQYF; CDR3 DNA: TGTGCCAGCAGCTTAGGGGGGTACCAAGAGACCCAGTACTTC
J gene: TRBJ2-5; clone size: -; D gene: -; V gene: TRBV12-3/TRBV12-4; CDR3 protein: CASTPNWQGRDQETQYF; CDR3 DNA: TGTGCCAGCACCCCAAACTGGCAGGGAAGGGACCAAGAGACCCAGTACTTC
J gene: TRBJ1-5; clone size: -; D gene: -; V gene: TRBV7-8; CDR3 protein: CASSLPDSNQPQHF; CDR3 DNA: TGTGCCAGCAGCCTCCCGGACTCTAATCAGCCCCAGCATTTT
J gene: TRBJ1-1; clone size: -; D gene: -; V gene: TRBV6-2/TRBV6-3; CDR3 protein: CASSYGGGTEAFF; CDR3 DNA: TGTGCCAGCAGTTACGGTGGGGGTACTGAAGCTTTCTTT
J gene: TRBJ1-4; clone size: -; D gene: -; V gene: TRBV13; CDR3 protein: CASSLGGQGNEKLFF; CDR3 DNA: TGTGCCAGCAGCTTAGGCGGGCAGGGTAATGAAAAACTGTTTTTT
J gene: TRBJ2-5; clone size: -; D gene: -; V gene: TRBV7-9; CDR3 protein: CASSSDYRDRDYQETQYF; CDR3 DNA: TGTGCCAGCAGCTCAGACTATAGAGACCGGGACTACCAAGAGACCCAGTACTTC
J gene: TRBJ1-5; clone size: few; D gene: TRBD1; V gene: TRBV4-1; CDR3 protein: CASSQRQGSNQPQHF; CDR3 DNA: TGCGCCAGCAGCCAAAGACAGGGCAGCAATCAGCCCCAGCATTTT
J gene: TRBJ2-7; clone size: -; D gene: TRBD1; V gene: TRBV7-9; CDR3 protein: CASSAPGQGPAYEQYF; CDR3 DNA: TGTGCCAGCAGCGCGCCGGGACAGGGGCCCGCCTACGAGCAGTACTTC
J gene: TRBJ1-1; clone size: -; D gene: -; V gene: TRBV27; CDR3 protein: CASSLSLGQMNTEAFF; CDR3 DNA: TGTGCCAGCAGTTTATCGCTCGGACAGATGAACACTGAAGCTTTCTTT
J gene: TRBJ1-1; clone size: -; D gene: -; V gene: TRBV12-3/TRBV12-4; CDR3 protein: CACQRGNTEAFF; CDR3 DNA: TGTGCCTGCCAAAGGGGGAACACTGAAGCTTTCTTT
J gene: TRBJ1-2; clone size: -; D gene: -; V gene: TRBV13; CDR3 protein: CASSLGAGNYGYTF; CDR3 DNA: TGTGCCAGCAGCTTAGGGGCGGGGAACTATGGCTACACCTTC
J gene: TRBJ2-1; clone size: -; D gene: TRBD2; V gene: TRBV9; CDR3 protein: CASSVEGTSGPNEQFF; CDR3 DNA: TGTGCCAGCAGCGTAGAGGGGACTAGCGGCCCCAATGAGCAGTTCTTC
J gene: TRBJ1-1; clone size: -; D gene: -; V gene: TRBV7-8; CDR3 protein: CASSLGGRGMNTEAFF; CDR3 DNA: TGTGCCAGCAGCTTAGGCGGCAGGGGCATGAACACTGAAGCTTTCTTT
J gene: TRBJ2-1; clone size: once; D gene: -; V gene: TRBV24-1; CDR3 protein: CATRDRINEQFF; CDR3 DNA: TGTGCCACCAGGGACAGAATCAATGAGCAGTTCTTC
J gene: TRBJ2-2; clone size: -; D gene: -; V gene: TRBV2; CDR3 protein: CASRQVNTGELFF; CDR3 DNA: TGTGCCAGCAGACAGGTGAACACCGGGGAGCTGTTTTTT
J gene: TRBJ2-7; clone size: -; D gene: -; V gene: TRBV7-9; CDR3 protein: CASSPGPVEQYF; CDR3 DNA: TGTGCCAGCAGCCCGGGTCCGGTCGAGCAGTACTTC
J gene: TRBJ2-7; clone size: once; D gene: TRBD1; V gene: TRBV14; CDR3 protein: CASSQEGRTGNYEQYF; CDR3 DNA: TGTGCCAGCAGCCAAGAGGGTCGGACAGGGAACTACGAGCAGTACTTC
J gene: TRBJ1-2; clone size: -; D gene: -; V gene: TRBV5-6; CDR3 protein: CASSWDILRDGYTF; CDR3 DNA: TGTGCCAGCAGTTGGGACATCCTCAGAGATGGCTACACCTTC
J gene: TRBJ2-1; clone size: -; D gene: TRBD2; V gene: TRBV2; CDR3 protein: CASSRGGAGNEQFF; CDR3 DNA: TGTGCCAGCAGTCGGGGGGGCGCGGGGAATGAGCAGTTCTTC